This note documents a single TCR beta chain sequence. These data belong to a study of technical replicates of blood from a handful of donors. CDR1 and CDR2 from the germline V gene are LNHDA and SQIVND (reference sequence). The length of the CDR3 is 14 residues. The germline V and J ends were trimmed by 0 bases and 6 bases, with 9 bases remaining between them. Sequenced by immunoSEQ multiplex PCR; TCRdb stores in-frame clones only, minus some. Of about 88,000 clones listed, around 94% are singletons. The sample comprised T cells isolated from PBMCs. The chain joins TRBV19 to TRBJ1-5; TRBD1 is a possible D gene (6 bases). The clonotype comes from a human donor in good health. CDR3: CASSIDQGTQPQHF. CDR3 DNA: TGTGCCAGTAGTATAGATCAGGGGACTCAGCCCCAGCATTTT.